This T cell receptor beta chain appears in the sequencing data of a study of cytomegalovirus exposure and HLA in healthy donors (dated by TCRdb to about 2017). Looking at the study overall: An earlier analysis of approximately 640 of the donors reported 250 to 350 Gb of sequence data and 117 million unique TCR beta sequences from roughly 200 million T cells. An early release covering roughly 580 HLA-typed donors comprised about 300 gigabases of sequencing data and approximately 85 million unique TCR sequences. The genetic ancestry cluster associated with self-reported Caucasian donors included around 76% of the roughly 390 genotyped donors. The study aimed to test whether cataloging public T cell receptors could reveal signatures of past pathogen exposure. The study used immunosequencing to profile the T cell repertoires of hundreds of subjects and linked those repertoires to cytomegalovirus serostatus. A separate validation cohort of over a hundred different subjects was used in addition to the approximately 700-subject first cohort. To predict cytomegalovirus infection status, the study combined high-throughput TCR immunosequencing, statistical association of individual TCRs with disease status, and machine learning. A later analysis re-analyzed previously published TCR beta repertoires from 550 to 700 donors and added high-resolution HLA genotyping to study TCR occurrence patterns. In the later analysis, no new phenotypic data were used to find candidate immune exposures; instead, reliance was placed on TCR beta sequences and their occurrence across donors. An earlier analysis of 587 of the donors used high-throughput TCR beta sequencing to judge whether each TCR beta V gene segment behaved as functional or pseudogenic. Alongside the repertoire data, information on donor age, sex, ethnicity and CMV serostatus was compiled. In a later genetic analysis, genome-wide SNP genotypes for 398 of the 666 donors were used, and that subset was treated as a discovery cohort. Every discovery cohort repertoire had been produced on one sequencing platform. HLA typing included class I and class II loci at four-digit resolution. Typing coverage varied by locus: roughly 620-630 donors for A, B, C, DRB1 and DQB1; approximately 520 for DQA1; 600 to 610 for DPA1; fewer than 480 for DPB1. Because of strong linkage in the cohort, roughly 5 DR-DQ haplotypes were treated as single units for association and clustering. On average, around 230,000 unique TCR beta nucleotide sequences were sequenced per donor among more than 350 genotyped donors of the cohort, with 15% to 20% of those sequences being non-productive. General conclusions and limits of the study: Roughly uniform sequencing depth across donors was assumed in presence/absence analyses, although this assumption may not hold. The study listed 150 to 200 TCR beta chains as associated with cytomegalovirus. Because HLA typing was missing for some donors at each locus, association tests included only the typed subset. Across donors, most TCR sequences were observed very rarely, whereas some public TCRs were present in many individuals. Specific HLA alleles were associated with 15,000 to 20,000 TCR beta sequences at a false discovery rate of 0.05 in a later analysis. Most CMV-associated TCR beta chains appeared to be HLA-restricted in a later analysis, and the HLA associations seemed to be driven largely by CMV exposure. A few of the identified cytomegalovirus-associated TCR beta chains were confirmed in vitro to be specific for cytomegalovirus antigens. Linkage disequilibrium might explain the correlated functional status among segregating V segments, but an unknown experimental factor could not be excluded. In a later analysis, TCR association rates were found to vary across HLA loci, with the most associated TCRs seen for DRB1 alleles and the fewest for HLA-C alleles. The classifier was reported to diagnose cytomegalovirus status with high specificity and sensitivity in both the original and validation cohorts. In a later analysis, HLA-associated TCR beta chains showed more clonal expansion and lower generation probabilities than non-associated chains that were equally common. Broadly in line with IMGT annotations, most TCR beta V segments showed up in productive rearrangements about 87% or about 30% of the time in an earlier analysis of about 500 of the donors. A further reported finding was that TCR beta sequences accurately predicted the HLA-A and HLA-B alleles for most subjects in the first cohort. Because counts were too low, roughly 18 rarely observed V segments, including chromosome 9 orphons, were left out of the earlier analysis of 500 to 750 of the donors. For the cohort, immune exposure information was limited to CMV serostatus. A later genetic analysis associated a missense DCLRE1C variant with V-gene and J-gene trimming of TCR beta chains, and an independent cohort replicated the association. Strong co-occurrence of HLA alleles, especially DR and DQ, made assigning TCR associations to individual alleles difficult. It was suggested by the authors that the approach could potentially be generalized to other disease states and immunological phenotypes. Several of the top co-occurrence clusters appeared to be linked to parvovirus B19, influenza, CMV and Epstein-Barr virus, according to a later analysis. According to a later genetic analysis, donors in an Asian-associated ancestry cluster had fewer N-insertions in productive TCRs than the roughly 670-donor mean. A cluster of highly shared sequence variants was judged likely to be a technical artifact of the sequencing pipeline. In this cohort, only TCR beta chains were sequenced, and detectable features were limited by the absence of alpha or paired-chain data.

Preparation of the library involved the immunoSEQ multiplex PCR assay. For the multiplex PCR, a mixture combining 60 forward primers for TCR Vbeta segments and 13 reverse primers for TCR Jbeta segments was used. Amplification of the CDR3 region of rearranged TCR beta genes was performed with a multiplex PCR assay on genomic DNA. On the Illumina HiSeq System, the amplified TCR beta libraries were sequenced as 87-base-pair reads. On the study's bioinformatics: A later analysis tallied 75 million to 95 million unique TCR beta chains across the 666 repertoires, and approximately 11 million of those chains were shared by two or more donors. Raw reads were error-corrected and collapsed into unique sequences with a nearest-neighbor algorithm that merged closely related sequences to remove PCR and sequencing errors. Alignment of CDR3 sequences to IMGT reference sequences was used to assign V, D and J gene segments. Each retained sequence needed at least a six-nucleotide match to both a V gene segment and a J gene segment. Rearrangements were called productive when the CDR3 lacked stop codons and stayed in frame with V and J; all others were non-productive. CDR3 was defined by IMGT convention, running from the second conserved V-encoded cysteine to the conserved J-encoded phenylalanine. The earlier analysis of about 620 of the donors excluded sequences that lacked an unambiguous match to a single V gene segment. In an earlier analysis of approximately 500 of the donors, a V segment was called functional when productive rearrangements were above 56.7%, and segregating when the standard deviation between donors exceeded 5%. To diagnose cytomegalovirus status from the catalog of TCR beta chain sequences, a statistical classification framework was built. In a later analysis, V and J genes were assigned by comparing TCR nucleotide sequences against IMGT/GENE-DB human TR gene sequences. The TCRdist pipeline was used in a later analysis to assign CDR3 sequences and most-parsimonious VDJ recombination scenarios. In a later analysis, each TCR beta chain was defined by its CDR3 amino acid sequence together with its V-gene family, and reads lacking a unique V-gene family were excluded. As a way to deal with suspected cross-contamination and a sequencing artifact, a later analysis dropped 500 to 700 nucleotide sequences that were highly shared and had low generation probability. In a later analysis, a clonal expansion index was calculated for each public chain from normalized within-repertoire ranks of inferred template counts. In a later analysis, generation probabilities were computed using a VDJ recombination model fitted to out-of-frame rearrangements, and the results were checked against IGoR. In a later analysis, TCR-TCR, TCR-HLA and TCR-CMV co-occurrence was scored with hypergeometric tests, and a repertoire-size bias correction was applied to TCR pairs. False discovery rates were estimated in a later analysis by permuting HLA or CMV assignments 20 times. In a later analysis, co-occurring TCRs were grouped using DBSCAN, with TCRdist sequence similarity added in when clustering inside HLA-allele-positive subsets. For co-occurrence clustering, repertoires with fewer than 30,000 or more than 120,000 public chains were excluded, along with a handful of repertoires with anomalous nucleotide sharing. Sourced from immuneACCESS, this table was stored by TCRdb with only in-frame sequences that have V and J called. A share of the clones is absent; for the studies checked, an unresolved V gene accounts for under half, and the remainder has no known explanation. V and J calls plus clone size are reproduced from that table; the DNA served to infer D and trimming. The sample table records about 140,000 clones; around four fifths of these occur just once. The ten top clones hold 2% to 2.5% of the sample.

This clone occurred a few times. This clone's antigen is unknown. The input lacks base qualities; no much larger clone sits a single base away. In total, just over 650 healthy bone marrow donors made up the cohort. At the time of sampling, all cohort members were nominally healthy, though unrecorded immune exposures were likely present. The donor was CMV seronegative and belonged to the group of 352 seronegative cohort members. A peripheral blood sample was collected from each donor, and TCR beta sequencing was performed on peripheral blood mononuclear cells. Genomic DNA was extracted from the blood cell samples with the Qiagen DNeasy Blood Extraction Kit. The sample was PBMCs. The receptor's source is a man younger than 45 in good health and CMV-seronegative.

The DNA sequence is as follows: TGTGCCAGCAGCAAGGGACTAGTGGGGCAAGAGACCCAGTACTTC. It codes for CASSKGLVGQETQYF. The chain links TRBV5-4 with TRBJ2-5; TRBD2 matches 8 bases in the middle. Including cysteine and phenylalanine, the CDR3 has 15 amino acids. The DNA shown is the 45-base CDR3, in frame from base 1. V is trimmed back by 4 bases and J by 2 bases, and the junction contains 7 bases that no gene match accounts for. From a lookup of the germline V gene (reference sequence), CDR1 and CDR2 are SGHNT and YYREEE.